Described below is a single T cell receptor (beta chain) sequence and its context. These data originate in a study of blood T cell repertoires in COVID-19. About the study: T cells, B-cell-depleted T cells, or PBMCs provided the cDNA or gDNA that served as material.

TCRdb's copy holds only in-frame clones and misses some; the assay was immunoSEQ multiplex PCR. Among fewer than 200,000 clones, around 85% were seen once, and the ten largest hold around 20%. CDR1 and CDR2 from the germline V gene are MNHEY and SMNVEV (reference sequence). V gave up 7 bases and J gave up 2 bases, with 6 bases separating them. This CDR3 is 12 amino acids long. The chain recombines TRBV27 with TRBJ2-1, with D perhaps TRBD2 (5 bases). Material for sequencing was peripheral blood. This sequence originates from a man between 65 and 85 years old with active or convalescent COVID-19. The CDR3 spells CASKEAYNEQFF. CDR3 in DNA: TGTGCCAGCAAGGAGGCCTACAATGAGCAGTTCTTC.